These 25 T cell receptor beta chains came from one sample sequenced in a study of OX40 agonist ivuxolimab in advanced cancers. Sequencing used immunoSEQ multiplex PCR; TCRdb keeps in-frame clones, though not all of them. The repertoire consists of some 69,000 clones, with 88% occurring once and the leading ten covering roughly 3%. The source was CD4+ or CD8+ T cells sorted from blood, collected in a trial of the OX40 agonist ivuxolimab. The receptors derive from an adult with an advanced solid tumor such as melanoma, head and neck, liver or kidney cancer.

V and J are TRBV6-1 and TRBJ1-5; TRBD1 matches at 9 bases. V gave up 6 bases and J gave up 6 bases; unmatched junction bases: 9. Germline V CDR1 and CDR2: MNHNS, SASEGT. CDR3 length equals 15 residues. The CDR3 DNA reads TGTGCCAGCAGCCCGGAACAGGGGGCGCCTCAGCCCCAGCATTTT. Translating it yields CASSPEQGAPQPQHF.

This chain uses TRBV4-2 with TRBJ2-5; D may be TRBD1 or TRBD2 (5 bases each). Germline CDR1 is LGHNA and CDR2 is YNFKEQ. With 0 bases removed from V and 1 base from J, the gap between germline ends came to 9 bases. The CDR3 is made up of 15 amino acids. CDR3 coding DNA: TGTGCCAGCAGCCAAGATAGAGGGGTCCAAGAGACCCAGTACTTC. It translates to CASSQDRGVQETQYF.

The V and J genes are TRBV5-1 and TRBJ2-3, with D possibly matching TRBD2 (7 bases). The V end lost 7 bases, the J end lost 5 bases, and 11 bases lay between the germline ends. Germline assignment: CDR1 SGHRS and CDR2 YFSETQ. CDR3 length: 12 residues. The CDR3 sequence: CASGGGQDTQYF. In DNA form, the CDR3 reads TGCGCCAGCGGGGGGGGGCAAGATACGCAGTATTTT.

The J gene is TRBJ2-2, the V gene TRBV7-3; D is tentatively TRBD1 or TRBD2 (6 bases each). CDR1 and CDR2 (germline): SGHTA, FQGTGA. There are 15 residues in the CDR3. With 2 bases removed from V and 3 bases from J, the gap between germline ends came to 10 bases. CDR3 loop: CASSLGGLDTGELFF. The DNA for the CDR3 is TGTGCCAGCAGCTTAGGGGGGCTTGACACCGGGGAGCTGTTTTTT.

This clone occurred a few times. The chain is built from TRBV2 and TRBJ1-4; TRBD1 might be the D (5 bases). Trimming stripped 4 bases from V and 8 bases from J, with 8 bases between. The germline gives CDR1 SNHLY, CDR2 FYNNEI. The CDR3 spans 12 residues. The CDR3 DNA sequence: TGTGCCAGCAGTGTTCAGGGAGAAAAACTGTTTTTT. Its protein product is CASSVQGEKLFF.

This chain links TRBV23-1 with TRBJ2-5; 7 bases line up with TRBD2. TRBV23-1 is filed as an ORF, its function uncertain. Trimming cost V 3 bases and J 0 bases; bases outside gene matches: 7. The CDR3 runs 16 residues. CDR3: CASSHLGEGDQETQYF. The CDR3 region has the DNA TGCGCCAGCAGTCACCTCGGGGAGGGAGACCAAGAGACCCAGTACTTC.

V and J are TRBV4-1 and TRBJ1-6; D call uncertain. Germline-derived CDR1 and CDR2 are MGHRA and YSYEKL. This CDR3 spans 17 amino acids. V was shortened by 0 bases and J by 9 bases, with 18 bases between the two germline ends. For the CDR3, the DNA is TGCGCCAGCAGCCAAGATAGAGCGGGCTCCGGAGCTTCACCCCTCCACTTT. Translating gives CASSQDRAGSGASPLHF.

The rearrangement uses TRBV28 and TRBJ2-3; D is uncertain. This CDR3 is 12 amino acids long. Trimming cost V 2 bases and J 2 bases, with 2 bases left between them. Germline lookup yields CDR1 MDHEN and CDR2 SYDVKM. CDR3 nucleotide sequence: TGTGCCAGCAGTTTAAACACAGATACGCAGTATTTT. It yields the protein CASSLNTDTQYF.

The chain combines TRBV6-6 with TRBJ1-1, with 9 bases aligning to TRBD1. CDR3 length: 15 amino acids. Germline assignment: CDR1 MNHNY and CDR2 SVGAGI (reference sequence). V lost 6 bases and J lost 5; bases outside the gene matches: 10. CDR3: CASSDRDRGSTEAFF. The CDR3 DNA reads as TGTGCCAGCAGCGACCGAGACAGGGGGTCAACTGAAGCTTTCTTT.

The V and J genes are TRBV12-5 and TRBJ2-7, with 14 bases aligning to TRBD2. Germline V lookup: CDR1 LGHNT, CDR2 FRNRAP. There are 14 residues in the CDR3. With V trimmed by 4 bases and J by 6 bases, 2 bases remained unmatched. The CDR3 DNA is TGTGCTAGTGGTTCTGGACTAGCGGGAGGCGAGCAGTACTTC. It yields the protein CASGSGLAGGEQYF.

DNA for the CDR3: TGTGCCAGCAGCTGGAAGCCCGGGACAGGGGACCCCTACGAGCAGTACTTC. Amino acid sequence: CASSWKPGTGDPYEQYF. The V call is TRBV5-4, the J call TRBJ2-7; the match to TRBD1 covers 10 bases. CDR3 length: 17 amino acids. Germline CDR1 is SGHNT and CDR2 is YYREEE (reference sequence). After removal of 3 bases from V and 2 bases from J, the junction contained 11 bases not matched to a gene. The whole variable domain, remainder taken from reference TRBV5-4 and TRBJ2-7, is ETGVTQSPTHLIKTRGQQVTLRCSSQSGHNTVSWYQQALGQGPQFIFQYYREEENGRGNFPPRFSGLQFPNYSSELNVNALELDDSALYLCASSWKPGTGDPYEQYFGPGTRLTVT.

This clone was seen just once. This chain connects TRBV28 to TRBJ1-2; TRBD1 might be the D (6 bases). The germline gives CDR1 MDHEN, CDR2 SYDVKM. The V end was cut by 2 bases, the J end by 8 bases, with 12 bases between. The CDR3 covers 13 residues. The CDR3 here is CASSLGGAPGYTF. CDR3 DNA: TGTGCCAGCAGTTTAGGGGGGGCGCCGGGCTACACCTTC.

This chain joins TRBV10-1 and TRBJ2-5; TRBD1 matches at 10 bases. This CDR3 has 16 amino acids. The junction had 7 bases not matched to a gene; V was cut back by 6 bases and J by 0 bases. CDR1 is WNHNN, CDR2 SYGVQD, per germline (reference sequence). Here the CDR3 DNA reads TGCGCCAGCAGCGGTGGACAGGGGGGGGACCAAGAGACCCAGTACTTC. Translation: CASSGGQGGDQETQYF.

This chain links TRBV28 with TRBJ2-7, with D possibly being TRBD2 (7 bases). The germline V gene encodes CDR1 MDHEN and CDR2 SYDVKM. The CDR3 totals 18 residues. Trimming cost V 4 bases and J 0 bases, with 22 bases left between them. The CDR3 here is CASSSLWGAGGRSYEQYF. The DNA for the CDR3 is TGTGCCAGCAGTTCTTTATGGGGGGCCGGGGGGCGCTCCTACGAGCAGTACTTC.

The CDR3 DNA follows: TGTGCCAGCAGCTTACCCGGACAGGAAAACACTGAAGCTTTCTTT. Translated: CASSLPGQENTEAFF. This sequence joins TRBV7-3 and TRBJ1-1; 7 bases align to TRBD1. Germline CDR1 SGHTA, CDR2 FQGTGA. CDR3 length: 15 amino acids. With V trimmed by 2 bases and J by 2 bases, 5 bases remained unmatched.

The chain employs TRBV2 and TRBJ2-2, with 8 bases lining up with TRBD1. This CDR3 comprises 13 residues. Trimming cost V 8 bases and J 1 base; bases outside gene matches: 0. Germline-derived CDR1 and CDR2 are SNHLY and FYNNEI. The CDR3: CASGTGNTGELFF. The CDR3 DNA is TGTGCCAGCGGGACAGGGAACACCGGGGAGCTGTTTTTT. Full variable domain (remainder filled in from reference TRBV2 and TRBJ2-2): EPEVTQTPSHQVTQMGQEVILRCVPISNHLYFYWYRQILGQKVEFLVSFYNNEISEKSEIFDDQFSVERPDGSNFTLKIRSTKLEDSAMYFCASGTGNTGELFFGEGSRLTVL.

CDR3 protein: CASSEWDRGLNTEAFF. The CDR3 DNA is TGTGCCAGCAGTGAGTGGGACAGGGGACTGAACACTGAAGCTTTCTTT. This chain links TRBV2 with TRBJ1-1; TRBD1 matches at 10 bases. V lost 3 bases to trimming and J lost 0 bases; unmatched junction nucleotides: 4. This CDR3 has 16 amino acids. The germline V gene has CDR1 SNHLY and CDR2 FYNNEI.

The chain employs TRBV4-1 and TRBJ2-3; 8 nucleotides match TRBD2. The CDR3 has 12 residues. Germline V gives CDR1 MGHRA, CDR2 YSYEKL. J gave up 9 bases and V 3 bases, and 2 bases lay outside the gene matches. CDR3 DNA sequence: TGCGCCAGCAGCCAGGCGGGGGGCACGCAGTATTTT. Amino acids: CASSQAGGTQYF.

The rearrangement links TRBV19 to TRBJ1-2; D unclear. CDR3 length: 14 residues. Germline V gene sequence: CDR1 LNHDA, CDR2 SQIVND (reference sequence). The V and J ends lost 4 bases and 4 bases respectively, with 13 bases between them. The CDR3: CASSSAGSRYGYTF. The CDR3 region has the DNA TGTGCCAGTAGTAGTGCCGGGTCCCGCTATGGCTACACCTTC.

The rearrangement uses TRBV6-6 and TRBJ2-1; TRBD2 matches 12 bases. Germline V CDR1 and CDR2: MNHNY, SVGAGI (reference sequence). The CDR3 covers 15 residues. Germline trimming cut 5 bases from V and 6 bases from J; bases unmatched to any gene: 5. This CDR3 reads CASSLLAGGPNEQFF. As DNA, the CDR3 is TGTGCCAGCAGTCTGCTAGCGGGAGGGCCCAATGAGCAGTTCTTC.

The rearrangement uses TRBV6-6 and TRBJ1-5; maybe TRBD1 (6 bases). CDR1 and CDR2 from the germline V gene are MNHNY and SVGAGI (reference sequence). The CDR3 sequence is 14 residues long. Between the trimmed V and J ends, which lost 6 bases and 1 base, there was a span of 10 bases. Here the CDR3 DNA reads TGTGCCAGCAGCTCTACAGGGAGCAATCAGCCCCAGCATTTT. Its translation: CASSSTGSNQPQHF.

The J gene is TRBJ1-2, the V gene TRBV6-1, with 7 nucleotides matching TRBD1. This CDR3 comprises 14 residues. V shed 5 bases, J shed 7 bases, and the junction held 10 bases outside the gene matches. Germline CDR1 and CDR2: MNHNS and SASEGT. CDR3 DNA: TGTGCCAGCAGTAAGGGAACAGGGGACGGTGGCTACACCTTC. It yields the protein CASSKGTGDGGYTF.

Notes on this clone: In the same sample, other DNA sequences code for this CDR3. The gene calls are TRBV9 and TRBJ1-1; tentatively, D is TRBD1 (6 bases). V gave up 2 bases and J gave up 1 base, with 12 bases separating them. The length of the CDR3 is 15 residues. Germline CDR1 SGDLS, CDR2 YYNGEE. The CDR3 is CASSVNGQPNTEAFF. As DNA, the CDR3 is TGTGCCAGCAGCGTGAATGGACAGCCGAACACTGAAGCTTTCTTT.

The chain recombines TRBV7-9 with TRBJ1-1; D remains ambiguous. The CDR3 contains 13 residues. Trimming left V 7 bases short and J 3 bases short, with 12 bases between. The germline CDR1 and CDR2 sequences are SEHNR and FQNEAQ (reference sequence). This CDR3 reads CASTRSRDTEAFF. CDR3 bases: TGTGCCAGCACACGTTCTAGGGACACTGAAGCTTTCTTT.

The J gene is TRBJ2-1, the V gene TRBV9, with D possibly being TRBD1 (6 bases). This CDR3 has 15 amino acids. Germline values: CDR1 SGDLS, CDR2 YYNGEE. Trimming shortened V by 1 base and J by 10 bases, and 18 bases separated the two germline ends. The DNA of the CDR3 is TGTGCCAGCAGCGTATCCGGGACATCCCCTGGCGAGCAGTTCTTC. Its translation: CASSVSGTSPGEQFF.